The 9 T cell receptor beta chains below come from one sample, sequenced in a study of cytomegalovirus exposure and HLA in healthy donors. The PCR was carried out with 60 Vbeta primers and 13 Jbeta primers. The method was immunoSEQ multiplex PCR; TCRdb's version includes in-frame clones alone and lacks a portion of them. The sample gives some 80,000 clones, about 78% of which show up once; 5.5% to 6% is in the top ten. The sequencing sample was made of PBMCs. The source of these receptors is a man younger than 35 in good health and CMV-seropositive.

The chain links TRBV11-2 to TRBJ1-1; the D gene is possibly TRBD1 (5 bases). CDR1 is SGHAT, CDR2 FQNNGV, per germline. This CDR3 region has 14 residues. Trimming removed 4 bases from V and 7 bases from J, with 16 bases in between. This CDR3 is CASSSMGGRGEAFF. The CDR3 nucleotides are TGTGCCAGCAGCTCCATGGGGGGAAGGGGTGAAGCTTTCTTT.

This clone was seen only a few times. This chain joins TRBV7-2 and TRBJ2-5, with TRBD1 matching 7 bases. The CDR3 contains 16 residues. With V trimmed by 6 bases and J by 4 bases, 14 bases remained unmatched. Germline V gene data show CDR1 as SGHTA and CDR2 as FQGNSA. The DNA for the CDR3 is TGTGCCAGCAGATGGGACAGCATTATTCCAATAGAGACCCAGTACTTC. It encodes CASRWDSIIPIETQYF.

The chain carries TRBV6-5 and TRBJ2-7; maybe TRBD1 (5 bases). CDR1 and CDR2 (germline): MNHEY, SVGAGI. V was trimmed by 4 bases and J by 6 bases, leaving 19 bases between them. This CDR3 comprises 15 residues. DNA of the CDR3: TGTGCCAGCAGTTTCTCAACCGCAGGGTATTTCGAGCAGTACTTC. It specifies CASSFSTAGYFEQYF.

V usage is TRBV9 and J usage is TRBJ1-5; TRBD1 matches 8 bases. The length of the CDR3 is 15 residues. CDR1 is SGDLS and CDR2 is YYNGEE in the germline V gene. Trimming removed 4 bases from V and 3 bases from J; junction bases left unmatched: 6. CDR3 coding DNA: TGTGCCAGCAGCCACGGGACAGGTTTCAATCAGCCCCAGCATTTT. Translating it yields CASSHGTGFNQPQHF.

V usage is TRBV9 and J usage is TRBJ2-3, with 7 bases that match TRBD2. J gave up 4 bases and V 0 bases, and 2 bases lay outside the gene matches. The CDR3 runs to 14 residues. Germline V gene sequence: CDR1 SGDLS, CDR2 YYNGEE. The CDR3 DNA sequence: TGTGCCAGCAGCGTAGCTGGGAGGGCAGATACGCAGTATTTT. Translating it yields CASSVAGRADTQYF. Using reference TRBV9 and TRBJ2-3 for the parts outside the CDR3, the full variable domain is DSGVTQTPKHLITATGQRVTLRCSPRSGDLSVYWYQQSLDQGLQFLIQYYNGEERAKGNILERFSAQQFPDLHSELNLSSLELGDSALYFCASSVAGRADTQYFGPGTRLTVL.

The chain combines TRBV6-5 with TRBJ2-1, with TRBD2 identical over 7 bases. The germline V gene has CDR1 MNHEY and CDR2 SVGAGI. This CDR3 is 13 amino acids long. After removal of 8 bases from V and 7 bases from J, the junction contained 8 bases not matched to a gene. CDR3 sequence (DNA): TGTGCCAGCCGTATAGCGGGTGGGAATGAGCAGTTCTTC. It yields the protein CASRIAGGNEQFF.

The chain employs TRBV6-5 and TRBJ1-1; D unresolved. The germline V gene has CDR1 MNHEY and CDR2 SVGAGI. The CDR3 totals 15 residues. The V gene lost 6 bases and the J gene lost 1 base, with 15 bases spanning the gap. The CDR3 DNA follows: TGTGCCAGCAGGGGGAGGCTGGGGAAGAACACTGAAGCTTTCTTT. It translates to CASRGRLGKNTEAFF.

This clone was found a few times. J is TRBJ2-6 and V is TRBV5-1; D may be TRBD1 (5 bases). Per germline, CDR1 SGHRS and CDR2 YFSETQ. V lost 0 bases and J lost 0, with 7 bases in between. This CDR3 is built from 16 residues. The CDR3 region is CASSLGGSSGANVLTF. DNA for the CDR3: TGCGCCAGCAGCTTGGGGGGCAGCTCTGGGGCCAACGTCCTGACTTTC.

The gene calls are TRBV11-3 and TRBJ2-3, with D possibly matching TRBD1 (5 bases). The V gene lost 1 base and the J gene lost 6 bases, with 11 bases spanning the gap. Germline assignment: CDR1 SGHNT and CDR2 YENEEA. The CDR3 spans 14 residues. CDR3 amino acids: CASSLGGRVDTQYF. Written as DNA, the CDR3 is TGTGCCAGCAGCTTAGGAGGCAGGGTGGATACGCAGTATTTT.